This T cell receptor (beta chain) was sequenced for a study of tumor and adjacent non-tumor tissue in lung cancer. Background on the study: The patients, roughly 9 men and about five women, were about 31 to 76 with stage I to III disease. Samples averaged roughly 4 million productive TCRbeta reads each. Study results and limitations: In normal lung, the top 100 clones were significantly more dominant than in tumor.

V lost 8 bases and J 2 bases, leaving 14 bases between the germline ends. The CDR3 is 14 residues long. Germline loops: CDR1 MNHEY, CDR2 SVGAGI. Regarding this clonotype: Antigen unknown.

Three rounds of nested PCR, following a modified ARM-PCR protocol, produced the TCRbeta library. TCRdb passed the multiplex PCR reads through MiXCR, listing each CDR3 protein once. This sample has approximately 130,000 distinct CDR3 sequences, with 66% found just once. The template was RNA from unsorted bulk tissue. The gene calls are TRBV6-5 and TRBJ2-3; D call uncertain. This TCR came from a young man with non-small cell lung cancer. Sequencing input: lung tumor tissue. As DNA, the CDR3 is TGTGCCAGCGGATCTATAAGGGTCACAGATACGCAGTATTTT. Amino acids: CASGSIRVTDTQYF.